This T cell receptor beta chain was observed in a study of blood T cell repertoires in COVID-19. As handled by the study authors: Estimates of nucleated cell counts were drawn from the amplification of reference gene primers. This table comes from immunoSEQ multiplex PCR, and its TCRdb copy is limited to in-frame clones, with some not included. That table supplies the V and J calls and clone size; D and trimming were determined from the DNA. The data contain 200,000 to 300,000 clones, 70% to 85% of them singletons. V lost 3 bases, J lost 3 bases, and 5 bases stayed unmatched. The CDR3 consists of 14 residues. Germline lookup yields CDR1 MNHEY and CDR2 SMNVEV (reference sequence).

The chain carries TRBV27 and TRBJ2-7; TRBD1 aligns across 7 bases. The sample comprised peripheral blood. The TCR sequence derives from a middle-aged man who had recovered from COVID-19. The DNA of the CDR3 is TGTGCCAGCAGTTTTAAGGCAGGGGGCTACGAGCAGTACTTC. Translation gives CASSFKAGGYEQYF.